The clone carrying this TCR beta chain is labeled medium-sized. Its target is unknown. Each patient came to thyroid surgery without any prior treatment (of any kind). Germline V gene lookup returns CDR1 MDHEN and CDR2 SYDVKM. The trim removed 8 bases at V and 1 base at J, leaving 4 bases unmatched. The CDR3 length is 14 residues. The sample belongs to a study of metastatic and nonmetastatic thyroid tumors. Study in general: Repertoire comparison spanned blood and tumor or nodule tissue of malignant and benign thyroid patients. Findings of the study overall: The study reportedly found significantly higher TCR beta diversity in malignant thyroid tumors than benign nodules, in blood and tumor.

In the original workflow: The authors used CDR3 differences across clinicopathological groups to build a distant-metastasis classifier for papillary thyroid cancer. TCRdb re-called the PCR reads through MiXCR. In this record, the V and J calls reflect TCRdb's handling and not the investigators' own analysis. This table holds 7,000 to 9,500 clones, around 28% found once. This TCR came from a male donor with papillary thyroid cancer or a benign thyroid nodule (not recorded which). Some clones in this sample may be carry-over from other donors' samples. The specimen sequenced was tumor tissue. V usage is TRBV28 and J usage is TRBJ1-5; 8 bases fit TRBD1. CDR3 DNA: TGTGCCAGCCAGACAGGGGACAGCAATCAGCCCCAGCATTTT. Residues: CASQTGDSNQPQHF.